These T cell receptor beta chains were read from a single sample in a study of shared clonotypes between healthy human individuals. TCRdb keeps only in-frame clones here, not all; method: immunoSEQ multiplex PCR. The sample shows about 580,000 clones, roughly 98% of them seen only once. Sequencing was done on a sample of naive CD8+ T cells sorted from blood. The receptors come from a man younger than 45 in good health. CDR3s include the opening cysteine and the closing phenylalanine or tryptophan. The D gene is left open where the match is weak. Clone size appears in some rows only: once, few, many, or a class for an expanded clone.

V	length	D	size	J	DNA	CDR3
TRBV5-4	15	.	.	TRBJ2-1	TGTGCCAGCAGCTTGGCGGGAGCGTCCTACAATGAGCAGTTCTTC	CASSLAGASYNEQFF
TRBV18	15	.	once	TRBJ2-3	TGTGCCAGCTCACCATATGGGCGAAGCACAGATACGCAGTATTTT	CASSPYGRSTDTQYF
TRBV10-2	13	.	once	TRBJ2-2	TGCGCCAGCAGGCAGGGTAACACCGGGGAGCTGTTTTTT	CASRQGNTGELFF
TRBV27	16	TRBD1	.	TRBJ2-7	TGTGCCAGCAGTCTACGTGGACAGGGGACATATTACGAGCAGTACTTC	CASSLRGQGTYYEQYF
TRBV29-1	14	TRBD2	.	TRBJ2-1	TGCAGCGTTGATTGGCTAGCGGGAGTTAATGAGCAGTTCTTC	CSVDWLAGVNEQFF
TRBV5-5	15	TRBD2	once	TRBJ2-1	TGTGCCAGCAGCTTGGATCCTAGCGGCTACAATGAGCAGTTCTTC	CASSLDPSGYNEQFF
TRBV5-6	19	.	.	TRBJ2-2	TGTGCCAGCAGCTTATCCCGGGACTTCCCTCAGACGAACACCGGGGAGCTGTTTTTT	CASSLSRDFPQTNTGELFF
TRBV7-6	15	.	.	TRBJ2-3	TGTGCCAGCAGCTTAGCCGACAGCGGCCCAGGGACGCAGTATTTT	CASSLADSGPGTQYF
TRBV30	13	.	.	TRBJ2-7	TGTGCCTGGTCGTCAGGGGTCGGTTACGAGCAGTACTTC	CAWSSGVGYEQYF
TRBV27	12	.	.	TRBJ1-1	TGTGCCAGCGGGGGGTGGGGCACTGAAGCTTTCTTT	CASGGWGTEAFF
TRBV29-1	15	.	.	TRBJ2-1	TGCAGCGTTGAAGGGACTACAACTTCGAGGAATGAGCAGTTCTTC	CSVEGTTTSRNEQFF
TRBV6-5	16	TRBD1	.	TRBJ1-1	TGTGCCAGCAGTTACCTAGGGGGCGGATCGAACACTGAAGCTTTCTTT	CASSYLGGGSNTEAFF
TRBV5-1	14	.	once	TRBJ1-4	TGCGCCAGCAGCTTGGAAGGGGGACCTGAAAAACTGTTTTTT	CASSLEGGPEKLFF
TRBV2	13	TRBD1	few	TRBJ2-7	TGTGCCAGCAGGGGACAGAAGCCCTACGAGCAGTACTTC	CASRGQKPYEQYF
TRBV27	13	.	.	TRBJ1-4	TGTGCCAGCAGCCCTTCATCCCTGCGGGAACTGTTTTTT	CASSPSSLRELFF
TRBV6-6	14	TRBD2	once	TRBJ2-7	TGTGCCAGCAGGGGCGGGACTAGTGACTACGAGCAGTACTTC	CASRGGTSDYEQYF
TRBV11-3	13	TRBD1	.	TRBJ1-2	TGTGCCAGCAGCGAGCCGGGACAGGGAGAGCAGACCTTC	CASSEPGQGEQTF
TRBV7-2	17	TRBD2	.	TRBJ2-1	TGTGCCAGCAGCTTAGATCGGGCGGGAGCCCTCTACAATGAGCAGTTCTTC	CASSLDRAGALYNEQFF
TRBV27	14	.	.	TRBJ1-5	TGTGCCAGCAGGCCCCAGGGGTTAGGACAGCCCCAGCATTTT	CASRPQGLGQPQHF
TRBV29-1	16	.	.	TRBJ2-1	TGCAGCGTTGAATTGAGGCTCTCCGAGGGCTACAATGAGCAGTTCTTC	CSVELRLSEGYNEQFF
TRBV5-4	16	TRBD1	.	TRBJ2-2	TGTGCCAGCAGCCCAAAGACAGGGGCTCCCCCCGGGGAGCTGTTTTTT	CASSPKTGAPPGELFF
TRBV6-1	19	.	.	TRBJ1-4	TGTGCCAGCAGTGAAGCGCACGACATCTACAGATCCACTAATGAAAAACTGTTTTTT	CASSEAHDIYRSTNEKLFF
TRBV5-1	13	.	.	TRBJ2-7	TGCGCCAGCAGCTTGGCTCGTGGGTACGAGCAGTACTTC	CASSLARGYEQYF
TRBV6-1	15	.	.	TRBJ2-7	TGTGCCAGCAGTGAAGCAACCATGGTTAGTAACGAGCAGTACTTC	CASSEATMVSNEQYF
TRBV13	13	.	.	TRBJ1-1	TGTGCCAGCAGCTTAGGTGGGAATACTGAAGCTTTCTTT	CASSLGGNTEAFF
TRBV13	15	.	.	TRBJ2-7	TGTGCCAGCAGCTACCACCGGGACGGGAACTACGAGCAGTACTTC	CASSYHRDGNYEQYF
TRBV9	19	TRBD2	.	TRBJ2-7	TGTGCCAGCAGCCAGAACCCGGGACTAGCGGGAGTCTCATCCTACGAGCAGTACTTC	CASSQNPGLAGVSSYEQYF
TRBV6-1	15	TRBD1	.	TRBJ2-2	TGTGCCAGCATTATAAGGACAGGGGGCACCGGGGAGCTGTTTTTT	CASIIRTGGTGELFF
TRBV7-9	14	.	.	TRBJ2-1	TGTGCCAGCCTGATAGGAGCCGGAGACAATGAGCAGTTCTTC	CASLIGAGDNEQFF
TRBV11-3	13	.	.	TRBJ2-2	TGTGCCAGCAGCCTACGCGGCGGCGGGGAGCTGTTTTTT	CASSLRGGGELFF
TRBV13	16	TRBD2	.	TRBJ2-3	TGTGCCAGCAGCTCCCTTAGCGGGAGGTCCACAGATACGCAGTATTTT	CASSSLSGRSTDTQYF
TRBV5-6	14	TRBD1	.	TRBJ1-2	TGTGCCAGCAGCGACGGACAGGGGGCAGATGGCTACACCTTC	CASSDGQGADGYTF
TRBV19	16	TRBD2	.	TRBJ2-1	TGTGCCAGTAGTATATGGGGAACTAGCGGGAGAAATGAGCAGTTCTTC	CASSIWGTSGRNEQFF
TRBV5-3	16	TRBD1	.	TRBJ1-5	TGTGCCAGAAGCTTGGTCGGGACAGGGGGCAATCAGCCCCAGCATTTT	CARSLVGTGGNQPQHF
TRBV18	15	.	.	TRBJ1-2	TGTGCCAGCTCACCATCTCAGTGGGCAGGCTATGGCTACACCTTC	CASSPSQWAGYGYTF
TRBV6-5	13	.	once	TRBJ2-7	TGTGCCAGCAGTTTGGCAGTCTCCTACGAGCAGTACTTC	CASSLAVSYEQYF
TRBV7-9	13	.	.	TRBJ1-1	TGTGCCAGCAGCATCGGTAGGTACACTGAAGCTTTCTTT	CASSIGRYTEAFF
TRBV7-9	15	.	.	TRBJ2-1	TGTGCCAGCAGCCCATGGACGGACCCCTACAATGAGCAGTTCTTC	CASSPWTDPYNEQFF
TRBV27	16	TRBD2	.	TRBJ2-1	TGTGCCAGCAGTTTATACGGGACTAGCGACTACAATGAGCAGTTCTTC	CASSLYGTSDYNEQFF
TRBV9	15	.	.	TRBJ2-3	TGTGCCAGCAGCCTCGGGGGAACCAGCACAGATACGCAGTATTTT	CASSLGGTSTDTQYF
TRBV7-9	18	TRBD2	.	TRBJ2-1	TGTGCCAGCAGCTTCGCCTTTGGACTAGCGGCACCATACAATGAGCAGTTCTTC	CASSFAFGLAAPYNEQFF
TRBV11-2	13	.	.	TRBJ2-7	TGTGCCAGCAGCCCGGCTCTCCGGTACGAGCAGTACTTC	CASSPALRYEQYF
TRBV13	15	.	.	TRBJ2-2	TGTGCCAGCAGCTTAGCGGGGTCGAACACCGGGGAGCTGTTTTTT	CASSLAGSNTGELFF
TRBV7-9	15	.	.	TRBJ2-3	TGTGCCAGCAGCTCTGTACATGGGATCACAGATACGCAGTATTTT	CASSSVHGITDTQYF
TRBV5-6	14	TRBD1	.	TRBJ1-5	TGTGCCAGCAGCTTGGGCACAGGGGATCAGCCCCAGCATTTT	CASSLGTGDQPQHF
TRBV11-2	16	TRBD2	.	TRBJ2-3	TGTGCCAGCAGCTTAGAACTAGCGGGAGGGGCAGATACGCAGTATTTT	CASSLELAGGADTQYF
TRBV4-3	18	.	.	TRBJ1-5	TGCGCCAGCAGCCAAGAGGCGGGGGAAGGACAGATCAATCAGCCCCAGCATTTT	CASSQEAGEGQINQPQHF
TRBV6-5	15	.	.	TRBJ1-5	TGTGCCAGCAGTTACGGGGGGGGCGGCAATCAGCCCCAGCATTTT	CASSYGGGGNQPQHF
TRBV13	16	TRBD2	once	TRBJ2-1	TGTGCCAGCAGCCCCCCCCGGACTAGCGTCTACAATGAGCAGTTCTTC	CASSPPRTSVYNEQFF
TRBV5-1	15	TRBD1	.	TRBJ2-3	TGCGCCAGCAGCTGGGGGACAGGGAGTGTAGATACGCAGTATTTT	CASSWGTGSVDTQYF
TRBV4-3	18	.	.	TRBJ2-3	TGCGCCAGCAGCCAAGCGCCATTTGACAGTCACCCCACAGATACGCAGTATTTT	CASSQAPFDSHPTDTQYF
TRBV29-1	17	TRBD1	.	TRBJ2-7	TGCAGCGTTGGAGGGCGCACTCCGGGACAGGACTATTACGAGCAGTACTTC	CSVGGRTPGQDYYEQYF
TRBV7-9	13	TRBD1	.	TRBJ1-2	TGTGCCAGCAGCTTGGGACAGGGCTATGGCTACACCTTC	CASSLGQGYGYTF
TRBV4-1	17	TRBD2	.	TRBJ2-7	TGCGCCAGCAGCCGATCGGGGACCGGGACTAGCGGGAGCGAGCAGTACTTC	CASSRSGTGTSGSEQYF
TRBV4-1	15	.	.	TRBJ1-1	TGCGCCAGCATGGTGGGGGCAGACCCAAACACTGAAGCTTTCTTT	CASMVGADPNTEAFF